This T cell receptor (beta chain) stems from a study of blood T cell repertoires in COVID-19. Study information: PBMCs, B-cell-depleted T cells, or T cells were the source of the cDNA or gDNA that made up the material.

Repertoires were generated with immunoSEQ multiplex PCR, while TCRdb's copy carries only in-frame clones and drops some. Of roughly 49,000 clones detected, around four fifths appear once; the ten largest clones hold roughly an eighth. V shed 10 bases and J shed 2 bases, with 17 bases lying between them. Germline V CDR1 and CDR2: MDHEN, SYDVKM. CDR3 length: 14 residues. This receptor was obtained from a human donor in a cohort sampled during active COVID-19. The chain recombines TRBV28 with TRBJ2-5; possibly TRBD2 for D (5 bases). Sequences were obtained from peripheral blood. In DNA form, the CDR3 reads TGTGCCACCACTCTCTCTCCGGGGCAAGAGACCCAGTACTTC. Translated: CATTLSPGQETQYF.